The entry below describes one T cell receptor (beta chain). Its antigen is as yet unknown. The CDR3 extends over 14 amino acids. V lost 6 bases and J lost 1, with 12 bases in between. From germline, CDR1 is MDHEN and CDR2 SYDVKM. TCRbeta libraries averaged approximately 42,000 productive templates per sample. Sequencing used immunoSEQ multiplex PCR; TCRdb keeps in-frame clones, though not all of them. Of some 13,000 clones in the sample, just over 85% were seen once. The entry originates in a study of STAT3 mutations in large granular lymphocyte leukemia. Study conclusions and caveats: Every T-LGLL patient had at least one immunodominant TCRbeta clonotype.

This TCR was recovered from a human donor with T large granular lymphocyte leukemia. Some clones in this sample may be carry-over from other donors' samples. Sequencing was carried out using PBMCs. V and J are TRBV28 and TRBJ1-1; D is perhaps TRBD1 (6 bases). The CDR3 reads CASRLGGRNTEAFF. As DNA, the CDR3 is TGTGCCAGCAGACTAGGGGGGAGGAACACTGAAGCTTTCTTT.